One and the same sample provided the 31 T cell receptor beta chains below, sequenced in a study of T cells in Graves' hyperthyroidism and ophthalmopathy. RNA transcripts yielded amplified TCR beta CDR3 regions. HTBI primers were used for first-round RT-PCR of the TCR CDR3. Using its own MiXCR run on the multiplex PCR reads, TCRdb lists one record per CDR3 protein. Of 370,000 or so distinct CDR3 sequences listed, 20% to 25% were seen once; the top ten hold around 79%. Sequencing was performed on blood. These receptors all come from a man aged 50-59 years with Graves' hyperthyroidism.

In this sample, this clonotype turned up many times. The V call is TRBV20-1, the J call TRBJ2-2; D may match TRBD1 or TRBD2 (5 bases each). Germline V gene data show CDR1 as DFQATT and CDR2 as SNEGSKA (reference sequence). The length of the CDR3 is 15 residues. The V end was cut by 3 bases, the J end by 2 bases, with 13 bases between. CDR3 coding DNA: TGCAGTGCTAGTGACGGGACCGATAACACCGGGGAGCTGTTTTTT. It codes for CSASDGTDNTGELFF.

The genes are TRBV5-6 and TRBJ2-5; D unresolved. The CDR3 totals 13 residues. V gave up 1 base and J gave up 5 bases, with 9 bases separating them. Germline CDR1 is SGHDT and CDR2 is YYEEEE. The CDR3 spells CASSLLLQETQYF. CDR3 sequence (DNA): TGTGCCAGCAGCTTGCTCTTGCAGGAGACCCAGTACTTC. The complete variable domain, with remaining parts taken from reference TRBV5-6 and TRBJ2-5, reads DAGVTQSPTHLIKTRGQQVTLRCSPKSGHDTVSWYQQALGQGPQFIFQYYEEEERQRGNFPDRFSGHQFPNYSSELNVNALLLGDSALYLCASSLLLQETQYFGPGTRLLVL.

This clonotype was seen more than once but under ten times. The chain is built from TRBV20-1 and TRBJ1-2; TRBD1 is a possible D gene (5 bases). The V end was cut by 1 base, the J end by 3 bases, with 12 bases between. In germline, CDR1 is DFQATT, CDR2 SNEGSKA (reference sequence). This CDR3 has 14 amino acids. CDR3: CSARGGVGDYGYTF. CDR3 bases: TGCAGTGCTAGAGGGGGGGTAGGCGACTATGGCTACACCTTC.

This chain links TRBV5-1 with TRBJ2-3, with D perhaps TRBD1 (5 bases). CDR1 is SGHRS, CDR2 YFSETQ, per germline. The CDR3 has 15 residues. Between the trimmed V and J ends, which lost 0 bases and 4 bases, there was a span of 12 bases. The CDR3 protein is CASSLGGRSADTQYF. In nucleotides, the CDR3 is TGCGCCAGCAGCTTGGGGGGCAGAAGCGCAGATACGCAGTATTTT.

The genes are TRBV7-9 and TRBJ2-2, with 12 nucleotides matching TRBD2. Trimming took 6 bases from V and 5 from J; bases not matched to a gene: 10. The CDR3 is 17 residues long. Germline assignment: CDR1 SEHNR and CDR2 FQNEAQ (reference sequence). The CDR3, as DNA: TGTGCCAGCAGTTTTAGACTAGCGGGAGATCGGACCGGGGAGCTGTTTTTT. Translated: CASSFRLAGDRTGELFF.

The chain has TRBV6-2 or TRBV6-3 and TRBJ2-5; 8 positions match TRBD1. The CDR3 totals 16 residues. Trimming took 2 bases from V and 0 from J; bases not matched to a gene: 5. Germline V lookup: CDR1 MNHEY, CDR2 SVGEGT. CDR3 amino acids: CASSYRAGGNQETQYF. Here the CDR3 DNA reads TGTGCCAGCAGTTACCGGGCAGGGGGCAACCAAGAGACCCAGTACTTC.

As DNA, the CDR3 is TGTGCCAGCAGTTACTCGAGGGGACAGGGGCCCCTCCACTTT. Its translation: CASSYSRGQGPLHF. This chain joins TRBV6-2 or TRBV6-3 and TRBJ1-6; 10 bases are a match to TRBD1. The junction had 3 bases not matched to a gene; V was cut back by 0 bases and J by 13 bases. Germline CDR1 and CDR2: MNHEY and SVGEGT. CDR3 length: 14 amino acids.

V usage is TRBV20-1 and J usage is TRBJ2-1, with no clear D. Trimming pared 0 bases from V and 10 bases from J, leaving 13 bases between. CDR1 is DFQATT, CDR2 SNEGSKA, per germline (reference sequence). There are 13 residues in the CDR3. CDR3 loop: CSARDLATLEQFF. The DNA of the CDR3 is TGCAGTGCTAGAGATCTCGCCACTCTGGAGCAGTTCTTC.

V and J are TRBV12-3 or TRBV12-4 and TRBJ2-7, with D unresolved. V was trimmed by 1 base and J by 0 bases, leaving 19 bases between them. This CDR3 region has 18 residues. The chain's CDR3 is CASSLDPALGGSSYEQYF. CDR3 DNA: TGTGCCAGCAGTTTAGACCCCGCGTTGGGTGGAAGCTCCTACGAGCAGTACTTC.

This chain's CDR3 is CASSEVVLAGIAGELFF. CDR3 DNA sequence: TGTGCCAGCAGTGAAGTAGTCCTAGCGGGAATAGCCGGGGAGCTGTTTTTT. The V call is TRBV6-1, the J call TRBJ2-2; 9 bases line up with TRBD2. The CDR3 totals 17 residues. V shed 1 base and J 6 bases; nucleotides not matched to a gene: 9. Germline CDR1 is MNHNS and CDR2 is SASEGT.

This chain uses TRBV6-2 or TRBV6-3 with TRBJ2-7; D unresolved. Trimming took off 7 bases at V and 2 bases at J, with 9 bases between the two ends. Per the germline V gene, CDR1 is MNHEY and CDR2 is SVGEGT. The CDR3 length is 12 residues. CDR3 amino acids: CASKDGPYEQYF. CDR3 DNA: TGTGCCAGCAAGGACGGACCCTACGAGCAGTACTTC.

This clonotype was counted at least ten times. This rearrangement joins TRBV3-1 to TRBJ2-5; D not resolved. CDR3 size: 12 residues. The germline CDR1 and CDR2 sequences are LGHDT and YNNKEL (reference sequence). V gave up 1 base and J gave up 4 bases, with 4 bases separating them. CDR3 bases: TGTGCCAGCAGCCAAGTCGGAGAGACCCAGTACTTC. Translation gives CASSQVGETQYF.

This chain joins TRBV6-1 and TRBJ1-1; D gene ambiguous. This CDR3 spans 14 amino acids. CDR1 and CDR2 from the germline V gene are MNHNS and SASEGT. Trimming removed 6 bases from V and 0 bases from J, with 11 bases in between. Here the CDR3 DNA reads TGTGCCAGCAGAAGTCAGATCATGAACACTGAAGCTTTCTTT. Translating gives CASRSQIMNTEAFF.

V usage is TRBV6-2 or TRBV6-3 and J usage is TRBJ2-1; D unclear. The CDR3 runs 12 residues. The germline gives CDR1 MNHEY, CDR2 SVGEGT. V dropped 5 bases and J dropped 8 bases, with 10 bases sitting between them. The CDR3: CASSQPWHEQFF. CDR3 coding DNA: TGTGCCAGCAGTCAACCGTGGCATGAGCAGTTCTTC.

V usage is TRBV7-2 and J usage is TRBJ1-2; 7 bases fit TRBD1. The CDR3 contains 13 residues. V shed 2 bases and J 8 bases; nucleotides not matched to a gene: 5. The V gene's germline CDR1 is SGHTA and CDR2 FQGNSA. In nucleotides, the CDR3 is TGTGCCAGCAGCTTAATTAGACAGGGAGGCTACACCTTC. Its translation: CASSLIRQGGYTF.

This clonotype was found a few times. The J gene is TRBJ2-3, the V gene TRBV19, with D possibly matching TRBD1 (5 bases). This CDR3 contains 13 residues. Trimming took off 7 bases at V and 5 bases at J, with 13 bases between the two ends. Germline CDR1 LNHDA, CDR2 SQIVND (reference sequence). The CDR3 bases are TGTGCCAGTAACCCAGGGCGTGAAGATACGCAGTATTTT. Encoded protein: CASNPGREDTQYF.

This clonotype appeared many times. J is TRBJ2-7 and V is TRBV6-1; possibly TRBD2 for D (5 bases). Trimming removed 6 bases from V and 0 bases from J, with 9 bases in between. Germline loops: CDR1 MNHNS, CDR2 SASEGT. CDR3 length equals 13 residues. Written as DNA, the CDR3 is TGTGCCAGCAGGCTGGACTCCTCCTACGAGCAGTACTTC. It yields the protein CASRLDSSYEQYF.

This clonotype has a count of ten or more. The chain recombines TRBV27 with TRBJ2-3, with 12 bases matching TRBD2. V was pared by 3 bases and J by 3 bases, with 4 bases of the junction left unmatched. The CDR3 extends over 16 amino acids. Germline lookup yields CDR1 MNHEY and CDR2 SMNVEV (reference sequence). CDR3 protein: CASSFLTSGSTDTQYF. CDR3 nucleotides: TGTGCCAGCAGTTTCCTGACTAGCGGGAGTACAGATACGCAGTATTTT.

This chain links TRBV20-1 with TRBJ2-7, with 7 bases aligning to TRBD1. Looked up from germline, CDR1 is DFQATT and CDR2 is SNEGSKA (reference sequence). The CDR3 is 16 amino acids. The V gene end was trimmed by 1 base and the J gene end by 8 bases; junction bases not matched to a gene: 17. The CDR3 bases are TGCAGTGCTAGAGGCGTCCGGGACAGCCCCGATCCCAAGCAGTACTTC. Translating it yields CSARGVRDSPDPKQYF.

This clonotype was detected ten times or more. V usage is TRBV3-1 and J usage is TRBJ2-1; the match to TRBD2 covers 10 bases. Germline loops: CDR1 LGHDT, CDR2 YNNKEL (reference sequence). The CDR3 is 16 residues long. Unmatched junction bases numbered 8, after V lost 4 bases and J lost 5 bases. Here the CDR3 reads CASSPLESGRDNEQFF. DNA for the CDR3: TGTGCCAGCAGCCCCTTAGAAAGCGGGAGGGACAATGAGCAGTTCTTC.

This clonotype has more than one count but fewer than ten. This sequence joins TRBV7-9 and TRBJ2-2; perhaps TRBD1 as D (6 bases). The V gene's germline CDR1 is SEHNR and CDR2 FQNEAQ (reference sequence). The CDR3 consists of 16 residues. Trimming removed 0 bases from V and 4 bases from J, with 12 bases in between. CDR3 region: CASSLASGVTTGELFF. The CDR3 coding sequence is TGTGCCAGCAGCTTAGCGTCAGGGGTTACCACCGGGGAGCTGTTTTTT.

The chain is built from TRBV2 and TRBJ2-2; TRBD1 matches at 9 bases. Germline V CDR1 and CDR2: SNHLY, FYNNEI. V was pared by 5 bases and J by 1 base, with 11 bases of the junction left unmatched. The CDR3 loop spans 18 amino acids. As DNA, the CDR3 is TGTGCCAGCAGTTTGGGAACAGGGGGCCCATTGAACACCGGGGAGCTGTTTTTT. Its translation is CASSLGTGGPLNTGELFF.

This chain joins TRBV3-1 and TRBJ1-4; a possible D gene is TRBD1 (5 bases). The germline CDR1 and CDR2 sequences are LGHDT and YNNKEL (reference sequence). The V end was cut by 4 bases, the J end by 0 bases, with 9 bases between. This CDR3 region has 15 residues. CDR3 bases: TGTGCCAGCAGCCTCCAGGGATCAACTAATGAAAAACTGTTTTTT. This translates into CASSLQGSTNEKLFF. The full variable domain, completed using reference TRBV3-1 and TRBJ1-4, is DTAVSQTPKYLVTQMGNDKSIKCEQNLGHDTMYWYKQDSKKFLKIMFSYNNKELIINETVPNRFSPKSPDKAHLNLHINSLELGDSAVYFCASSLQGSTNEKLFFGSGTQLSVL.

This clonotype turned up a few times. The chain has TRBV4-1 and TRBJ1-1, with D possibly being TRBD1 (6 bases). CDR3 length: 13 residues. The V end was cut by 1 base, the J end by 7 bases, with 10 bases between. Germline assignment: CDR1 MGHRA and CDR2 YSYEKL. The CDR3 bases are TGCGCCAGCAGCCAAGGGCGACAGGTTGAAGCTTTCTTT. Its translation is CASSQGRQVEAFF.

The chain employs TRBV12-3 or TRBV12-4 and TRBJ1-2; D is ambiguous. The ends were cut back, 8 bases at V and 4 bases at J, with 11 bases in the middle. The CDR3 is 12 residues long. The DNA for the CDR3 is TGTGCCAGCGGCGGGAGGCCCTATGGCTACACCTTC. This gives the protein CASGGRPYGYTF.

This clonotype was counted many times. This chain uses TRBV27 with TRBJ1-5, with TRBD1 matching over 9 bases. The CDR3 runs 14 residues. V shed 6 bases, J shed 5 bases, and the junction held 5 bases outside the gene matches. Germline CDR1 and CDR2: MNHEY and SMNVEV (reference sequence). The CDR3 loop reads CASRGTGIYQPQHF. The CDR3 region has the DNA TGTGCCAGCAGGGGGACAGGGATTTATCAGCCCCAGCATTTT.

In its sample, this clonotype was seen a few times. V is TRBV12-3 or TRBV12-4 and J is TRBJ2-5, with D unclear. The CDR3 consists of 14 residues. Trimming stripped 0 bases from V and 1 base from J, with 6 bases between. The DNA for the CDR3 is TGTGCCAGCAGTTTAGCGCGTATCCAAGAGACCCAGTACTTC. It encodes CASSLARIQETQYF.

This clonotype has more than one count but fewer than ten. The chain employs TRBV20-1 and TRBJ1-2; perhaps TRBD1 as D (5 bases). V shed 3 bases and J shed 6 bases, with 14 bases lying between them. Germline CDR1 DFQATT, CDR2 SNEGSKA (reference sequence). The CDR3 has 13 residues. The CDR3 bases are TGCAGTGCTAGTAGTGCAGGGTTGGATGGCTACACCTTC. Translating it yields CSASSAGLDGYTF.

The V and J genes are TRBV6-1 and TRBJ2-5, with D tentatively TRBD2 (7 bases). The V gene's germline CDR1 is MNHNS and CDR2 SASEGT. The CDR3 covers 14 residues. V was clipped by 6 bases and J by 5 bases, with 16 bases between them. For the CDR3, the DNA is TGTGCCAGCAGAGTTTTGGCGGGGGCCGAGACCCAGTACTTC. This translates into CASRVLAGAETQYF.

The genes are TRBV9 and TRBJ2-1, with TRBD2 identical over 10 bases. The V and J ends lost 2 bases and 6 bases, in that order; junction bases with no gene match: 5. The V gene's germline CDR1 is SGDLS and CDR2 YYNGEE. The CDR3 runs to 15 residues. DNA for the CDR3: TGTGCCAGCAGCGTTGGAACTAGCGGGGTCAATGAGCAGTTCTTC. Protein: CASSVGTSGVNEQFF.

This clonotype was observed a few times. CDR3 nucleotides: TGTGCCAGCAGCTTGCCGTTCTTC. This sequence encodes CASSLPFF. The rearrangement uses TRBV13 and TRBJ2-1; no definite D call. Germline loops: CDR1 PRHDT, CDR2 FYEKMQ (reference sequence). V was shortened by 3 bases and J by 15 bases, with 3 bases between the two germline ends. CDR3 size: 8 residues.